The 17 T cell receptor beta chains reported below all come from one sample, sequenced in a study of CXCR3-negative and CXCR3-positive naive CD8 T cells. 5' RACE that incorporated UMI labels was used to prepare the TRB cDNA libraries. TCRdb reprocessed the 5' RACE reads, keeping one entry per CDR3 protein, no DNA. This sample contains about 58,000 distinct CDR3 sequences. Sequenced input: naive CXCR3- CD8+ T cells from blood. Regarding subset: CD45RO-CCR7+CD27+CD95- naive CD8+ T cells lacking CXCR3 (TNR3-). The receptors derive from a human donor in good health. Some clones in this sample may be carry-over from other donors' samples.

The J gene is TRBJ1-4, the V gene TRBV4-3; TCRdb's D call, TRBD1, is unchecked because there is no DNA. Germline V gene lookup returns CDR1 LGHNA and CDR2 YSLEER. The CDR3 contains 15 residues. CDR3: CASSLGGQGNEKLFF.

The genes are TRBV20-1 and TRBJ2-7; TCRdb reports TRBD1, a call that lacks DNA to check it against. The CDR3 totals 14 residues. Germline lookup yields CDR1 DFQATT and CDR2 SNEGSKA (reference sequence). The CDR3 is CSARARDRSYEQYF.

This CDR3 reads CASSLSPGSSYNSPLHF. This chain links TRBV27 with TRBJ1-6. The germline gives CDR1 MNHEY, CDR2 SMNVEV (reference sequence). The CDR3 has 17 amino acids.

The CDR3: CASSAASSYNEQFF. The J gene is TRBJ2-1, the V gene TRBV27. CDR1 MNHEY and CDR2 SMNVEV come from the germline V gene (reference sequence). This CDR3 is built from 14 residues.

The chain carries TRBV28 and TRBJ1-5. This CDR3 is 17 amino acids long. In germline, CDR1 is MDHEN, CDR2 SYDVKM. The CDR3 reads CASSQGAAGYSNQPQHF.

V gene TRBV20-1 combines with J gene TRBJ1-2. The CDR3 is made up of 15 amino acids. Germline-derived CDR1 and CDR2 are DFQATT and SNEGSKA (reference sequence). CDR3 sequence reads: CSARITDAANYGYTF.

This chain connects TRBV4-3 to TRBJ1-5. Germline values: CDR1 LGHNA, CDR2 YSLEER. The CDR3 totals 15 residues. CDR3 protein: CASSPTRISNQPQHF.

The chain recombines TRBV3-1 with TRBJ2-1; TCRdb outputs TRBD1, but without DNA this stays unchecked. The CDR3 extends over 14 amino acids. The germline gives CDR1 LGHDT, CDR2 YNNKEL (reference sequence). This CDR3 is CASSPGTGGPEQFF.

J is TRBJ1-1 and V is TRBV13; TCRdb proposes TRBD1, but this gene call is untestable without DNA. The germline gives CDR1 PRHDT, CDR2 FYEKMQ (reference sequence). This CDR3 has 15 residues. CDR3 in amino acids: CASSDIQGGRTEAFF. Full variable domain (outside the CDR3, taken from reference TRBV13 and TRBJ1-1): AAGVIQSPRHLIKEKRETATLKCYPIPRHDTVYWYQQGPGQDPQFLISFYEKMQSDKGSIPDRFSAQQFSDYHSELNMSSLELGDSALYFCASSDIQGGRTEAFFGQGTRLTVV.

J is TRBJ2-1 and V is TRBV13; the D call of TRBD1 rests on TCRdb alone, since no DNA is present to check it. Germline lookup yields CDR1 PRHDT and CDR2 FYEKMQ (reference sequence). This CDR3 region has 12 residues. The CDR3 sequence: CASSSPGDEQFF. Using reference TRBV13 and TRBJ2-1 for the parts outside the CDR3, the full variable domain is AAGVIQSPRHLIKEKRETATLKCYPIPRHDTVYWYQQGPGQDPQFLISFYEKMQSDKGSIPDRFSAQQFSDYHSELNMSSLELGDSALYFCASSSPGDEQFFGPGTRLTVL.

This rearrangement joins TRBV20-1 to TRBJ2-1. This CDR3 comprises 11 residues. Germline V gives CDR1 DFQATT, CDR2 SNEGSKA (reference sequence). The CDR3 region is CSAPRNNEQFF.

The J gene is TRBJ2-1, the V gene TRBV12-3 or TRBV12-4. The CDR3 runs to 14 residues. CDR3 amino acids: CANSLGLSYNEQFF.

The rearrangement links TRBV29-1 to TRBJ2-7; TCRdb designates TRBD1, a call that cannot be tested without DNA. CDR3 length: 14 residues. The germline CDR1 and CDR2 sequences are SQVTM and ANQGSEA. The CDR3 spells CSVAHGTGAYEQYF.

V gene TRBV9 combines with J gene TRBJ2-7; the TCRdb call, TRBD1, lacks DNA for checking. CDR3 length: 14 residues. Germline V CDR1 and CDR2: SGDLS, YYNGEE. The CDR3 here is CASSVRDSSYEQYF.

The chain uses TRBV20-1 and TRBJ2-7. Per the germline V gene, CDR1 is DFQATT and CDR2 is SNEGSKA (reference sequence). CDR3 length: 14 amino acids. The chain's CDR3 is CSARDSLTSYEQYF.

The chain combines TRBV24-1 with TRBJ1-1; TCRdb gives TRBD1 as the D gene, but with no DNA this cannot be confirmed. CDR1 KGHDR and CDR2 SFDVKD come from the germline V gene. This CDR3 spans 14 amino acids. CDR3 region: CATSDRTGNTEAFF.

This sequence joins TRBV2 and TRBJ2-4; the D call from TCRdb, TRBD1, cannot be confirmed without DNA. Germline V CDR1 and CDR2: SNHLY, FYNNEI. This CDR3 is built from 14 residues. The CDR3 spells CASRGGQGGNIQYF.